Listed below are T cell receptor beta chains from one sample, sequenced in a study of patients and donors after allogeneic stem cell transplantation. TCRdb analysed the RT-PCR reads with MiXCR anew, one entry per CDR3 protein. The table includes around 150,000 distinct CDR3 sequences, about two fifths detected once. Sequencing input: blood, either unsorted or a sorted T cell fraction (not recorded which). Receptor source: a human donor who was either an allogeneic HSCT recipient or a stem cell or donor lymphocyte infusion donor (not recorded which). It is not recorded whose cells these are; they may come from a transplant donor. The CDR3 runs from the conserved cysteine through the conserved F or W.

TRBV24-1	TRBJ2-3	CATVKGDTQYF
TRBV27	TRBJ2-1	CASSPDWSSYNEQFF
TRBV25-1	TRBJ1-6	CASTPGGQGTLHF
TRBV5-1	TRBJ1-1	CASSLDSRNTEAFF
TRBV2	TRBJ1-4	CASSDRRNEKLFF
TRBV12-3/TRBV12-4	TRBJ1-5	CASSLAGQVSNQPQHF
TRBV9	TRBJ2-5	CASSVGGSPLYTQYF
TRBV20-1	TRBJ1-1	CSARDREAFF
TRBV28	TRBJ1-6	CASSPARGGFSPLHF
TRBV7-2	TRBJ1-2	CASSSLTQQPPYGYTF
TRBV13	TRBJ1-2	CASSLLGYYGYTF
TRBV5-1	TRBJ2-7	CASSPGVQDFTYEQYF
TRBV12-3/TRBV12-4	TRBJ2-1	CASSNREVAFNEQFF
TRBV12-3/TRBV12-4	TRBJ2-1	CASSFGQGGYNEQFF
TRBV7-2	TRBJ1-1	CASSLSSVTRTEAFF
TRBV27	TRBJ1-3	CASSLSWGSGNTIYF
TRBV7-9	TRBJ2-3	CASSYPLGTDTQYF
TRBV20-1	TRBJ2-3	CSATQKDTQYF
TRBV13	TRBJ1-1	CASSLGDRVLAFF
TRBV12-3/TRBV12-4	TRBJ1-5	CASRRGGEGFGQPQHF
TRBV29-1	TRBJ2-3	CSVVPGTGGTDTQYF
TRBV27	TRBJ2-1	CASKLGRTGGSNEQFF
TRBV28	TRBJ2-3	CASSPRRGLAPDTQYF
TRBV2	TRBJ1-4	CASSESGQVNEKLFF
TRBV7-9	TRBJ2-6	CASRPVTSGANVLTF
TRBV12-3/TRBV12-4	TRBJ1-6	CASSIRGVGSPLHF
TRBV7-2	TRBJ1-3	CASSRQGAIGNTIYF
TRBV12-3/TRBV12-4	TRBJ2-7	CASSFGLAVTYEQYF
TRBV9	TRBJ1-4	CASSVMGSNNEKLFF
TRBV3-1	TRBJ2-1	CASSTGTNSYNEQFF
TRBV6-2/TRBV6-3	TRBJ2-7	CASSYTGQGYEQYF
TRBV5-8	TRBJ2-7	CARPTGVPPTYEQYF
TRBV10-3	TRBJ1-1	CAISDPRFAGAFF
TRBV10-3	TRBJ2-3	CAISDARDADTQYF
TRBV15	TRBJ1-5	CATSVSGQGNSNQPQHF
TRBV20-1	TRBJ1-3	CSAETTRGNTIYF
TRBV7-9	TRBJ2-4	CASSSPDSQNIQYF
TRBV12-3/TRBV12-4	TRBJ1-1	CASSFKGNTEAFF
TRBV27	TRBJ1-2	CASSLSVDRGLGGYTF
TRBV7-2	TRBJ1-5	CASSLVPGNQPQHF
TRBV25-1	TRBJ1-1	CASRITTGTEAFF
TRBV10-3	TRBJ1-5	CAIRDRENQPQHF
TRBV3-1	TRBJ2-2	CASSQVGQNTGELFF
TRBV12-3/TRBV12-4	TRBJ1-6	CASSTVGTFSSPLHF
TRBV7-6	TRBJ1-3	CASSQGGDTIYF
TRBV20-1	TRBJ1-5	CSAREANQPQHF
TRBV11-2	TRBJ2-1	CASSLDNNEQFF
TRBV20-1	TRBJ2-5	CSAYSGGAAETQYF
TRBV7-9	TRBJ1-1	CASSLKGEGVAEAFF
TRBV20-1	TRBJ1-1	CSGGKGDTEAFF
TRBV9	TRBJ1-5	CAAPNQPQHF
TRBV9	TRBJ1-6	CASSVEDVPPLHF
TRBV20-1	TRBJ1-6	CSAPVRDRANSPLHF
TRBV28	TRBJ1-2	CASSPPSQLYGYTF
TRBV5-6	TRBJ1-2	CAGSPGRAYGYTF
TRBV6-2/TRBV6-3	TRBJ1-2	CASSYSTQGTGYTF
TRBV28	TRBJ2-7	CASNLSGGPSYEQYF
TRBV5-1	TRBJ2-3	CASSPGQGGGTDTQYF
TRBV12-3/TRBV12-4	TRBJ1-1	CANGWDAFF
TRBV10-2	TRBJ1-6	CASSDLSRGDSPLHF